This T cell receptor beta chain came from a study of high-grade serous ovarian cancer treatment subgroups. Study at large: Each sample yielded on average approximately 7,500 unique TCR beta rearrangements from approximately 13,000 reads.

Sequenced by immunoSEQ multiplex PCR; TCRdb stores in-frame clones only, minus some. Among 2,000 to 2,500 clones, over 70% were seen once, and the ten largest hold approximately 8.9%. Tumor tissue was taken before any definitive surgery or chemotherapy was given. Findings and caveats of the study: Repertoire analysis covered CDR3 alone, not CDR1 or CDR2. Spatial context was lost because tumors were sequenced in bulk. Repertoire similarity ranged roughly 0.095 to 0.79 between tumors of one patient.

A remark on this clone: Its cognate antigen is unknown.

The CDR3 length is 15 residues. From germline, CDR1 is SGHKS and CDR2 YYEKEE (reference sequence). The germline V and J ends were trimmed by 4 bases and 7 bases, with 17 bases remaining between them. The sample taken for sequencing was tumor tissue. The chain has TRBV5-5 and TRBJ2-2; no reliable D call. The TCR comes from a human donor with high-grade serous ovarian cancer. The CDR3 region is CASSAGDRHIGELFF. The CDR3 DNA reads as TGTGCCAGCAGCGCTGGGGATCGTCACATCGGGGAGCTGTTTTTT.